Ten or more counts support the clone carrying this TCR beta chain. Deletions cut 3 bases from V and 4 bases from J, with 15 bases between. The germline CDR1 and CDR2 sequences are SGHTA and FQGNSA. The CDR3 totals 15 residues. TCRdb redid the calling of the RT-PCR reads with MiXCR, one entry per CDR3 protein. Among about 680,000 distinct CDR3 sequences listed, 13% to 15% were seen once. The sequenced sample consisted of memory CD4+ T cells from blood. The receptor was isolated from a female donor in good health, serving as a healthy control. V usage is TRBV7-2 and J usage is TRBJ1-2; D might be TRBD1 (5 bases). CDR3: CASSFTGGSGYGYTF. CDR3 in DNA: TGTGCCAGCAGCTTTACAGGTGGGAGCGGCTATGGCTACACCTTC.